These 27 T cell receptor beta chains share one sample of origin, sequenced in a study of shared clonotypes between healthy human individuals. Clones were read by immunoSEQ multiplex PCR, and TCRdb kept only the in-frame ones, dropping some. The table shows 2 million to 2.5 million clones, with more than 85% occurring only once. The specimen sequenced was naive CD4+ T cells from PBMCs. The subset denotes: CD45RA+ positively selected. The receptors come from a man between 18 and 29 years old in good health. Some clones in this sample may be carry-over from other donors' samples.

A note on this clone: The same CDR3 arises from other DNA sequences in this sample as well. The V gene is TRBV5-1, the J gene TRBJ2-5; TRBD1 aligns across 7 bases. Germline lookup yields CDR1 SGHRS and CDR2 YFSETQ. With 4 bases clipped from V and 0 bases from J, the junction kept 6 bases outside the gene matches. The CDR3 totals 15 residues. The CDR3 bases are TGCGCCAGCAGCCCTGGGACAGCGTACCAAGAGACCCAGTACTTC. Its protein is CASSPGTAYQETQYF.

This clone was counted a few times. This chain uses TRBV5-1 with TRBJ1-4; possibly TRBD1 for D (5 bases). There are 16 residues in the CDR3. V dropped 6 bases and J dropped 1 base, with 16 bases sitting between them. Germline loops: CDR1 SGHRS, CDR2 YFSETQ. CDR3 nucleotide sequence: TGCGCCAGCACCCCGGGCCGCGGGGGAACTAATGAAAAACTGTTTTTT. Its protein product is CASTPGRGGTNEKLFF.

On this clone itself: The identical CDR3 is also encoded by other nucleotide sequences in the sample. The DNA for the CDR3 is TGTGCCTGGAGTCCTGGGACAGTCTATGGCTACACCTTC. It is translated as CAWSPGTVYGYTF. This chain connects TRBV30 to TRBJ1-2; TRBD1 matches 7 bases. This CDR3 contains 13 residues. Per germline, CDR1 GTSNPN and CDR2 SVGIG (reference sequence). With 2 bases clipped from V and 4 bases from J, the junction kept 4 bases outside the gene matches. The entire variable domain, with the rest obtained from reference TRBV30 and TRBJ1-2, is as follows: SQTIHQWPATLVQPVGSPLSLECTVEGTSNPNLYWYRQAAGRGLQLLFYSVGIGQISSEVPQNLSASRPQDRQFILSSKKLLLSDSGFYLCAWSPGTVYGYTFGSGTRLTVV.

V gene TRBV10-3 combines with J gene TRBJ2-7, with D perhaps matching TRBD2 (6 bases). This CDR3 is built from 14 residues. The ends were cut back, 4 bases at V and 2 bases at J, with 12 bases in the middle. Germline assignment: CDR1 ENHRY and CDR2 SYGVKD. CDR3: CAISAGSSTYEQYF. The CDR3 DNA reads as TGTGCCATCAGTGCCGGGAGCTCCACCTACGAGCAGTACTTC.

Notes on this clone: In the same sample, other DNA sequences code for this CDR3. The chain links TRBV18 to TRBJ2-2; D gene uncertain. The V gene's germline CDR1 is KGHSH and CDR2 LQKENI. The ends were cut back, 1 base at V and 1 base at J, with 4 bases in the middle. The CDR3 has 14 residues. In nucleotides, the CDR3 is TGTGCCAGCTCACCACGGCAGAACACCGGGGAGCTGTTTTTT. Protein sequence: CASSPRQNTGELFF.

The V call is TRBV6-5, the J call TRBJ2-2; no clear D. The germline V gene encodes CDR1 MNHEY and CDR2 SVGAGI. CDR3 length: 13 amino acids. Trimming took 1 base from V and 6 from J, leaving 6 bases between them. The DNA for the CDR3 is TGTGCCAGCAGTTACTTTTCTCCCGGGGAGCTGTTTTTT. It encodes CASSYFSPGELFF.

This clone appeared a single time. J is TRBJ1-3 and V is TRBV9; D possibly corresponds to TRBD1 (6 bases). Per germline, CDR1 SGDLS and CDR2 YYNGEE. This CDR3 has 17 amino acids. The ends were cut back, 2 bases at V and 4 bases at J, with 19 bases in the middle. CDR3 in DNA: TGTGCCAGCAGCGTTGACACGGACAGCCCCGTAGGAAACACCATATATTTT. It codes for CASSVDTDSPVGNTIYF.

The chain carries TRBV28 and TRBJ2-7; D is unresolved. The germline V gene encodes CDR1 MDHEN and CDR2 SYDVKM. V lost 6 bases and J 1 base, leaving 16 bases between the germline ends. The CDR3 is 15 amino acids. Here the CDR3 DNA reads TGTGCCAGCAGATCGGACCCTCTGAGATCCTACGAGCAGTACTTC. Protein product: CASRSDPLRSYEQYF.

The chain links TRBV4-1 to TRBJ1-2, with TRBD1 identical over 8 bases. Germline trimming cut 4 bases from V and 8 bases from J; bases unmatched to any gene: 9. CDR1 MGHRA and CDR2 YSYEKL come from the germline V gene. The CDR3 length is 14 residues. The CDR3 region has the DNA TGCGCCAGCAGCCGTACAGGGGGTGAATCGGGCTACACCTTC. It is translated as CASSRTGGESGYTF.

The gene calls are TRBV28 and TRBJ1-5, with 10 bases aligning to TRBD1. Losses at the gene ends were 7 bases for V and 7 bases for J; bases not matched to a gene: 7. CDR1 is MDHEN, CDR2 SYDVKM, per germline. This CDR3 comprises 14 residues. The chain's CDR3 is CASMRQGAIQPQHF. Written as DNA, the CDR3 is TGTGCCAGCATGCGACAGGGGGCAATCCAGCCCCAGCATTTT.

This chain joins TRBV2 and TRBJ1-2, with TRBD1 matching over 7 bases. In germline, CDR1 is SNHLY, CDR2 FYNNEI. V lost 4 bases and J lost 4; bases outside the gene matches: 9. The CDR3 loop spans 15 amino acids. Here the CDR3 reads CASSVSGTVTYGYTF. As DNA, the CDR3 is TGTGCCAGCAGTGTCTCCGGGACAGTCACCTATGGCTACACCTTC.

This chain joins TRBV28 and TRBJ1-3; D gene ambiguous. Trimming took 1 base from V and 4 from J, leaving 11 bases between them. The germline gives CDR1 MDHEN, CDR2 SYDVKM. CDR3 length equals 15 residues. The CDR3 coding sequence is TGTGCCAGCAGTTTATTTGGCACAATCGGAAACACCATATATTTT. It specifies CASSLFGTIGNTIYF. The full variable domain, rest sourced from reference TRBV28 and TRBJ1-3, is DVKVTQSSRYLVKRTGEKVFLECVQDMDHENMFWYRQDPGLGLRLIYFSYDVKMKEKGDIPEGYSVSREKKERFSLILESASTNQTSMYLCASSLFGTIGNTIYFGEGSWLTVV.

For this clone: Other nucleotide sequences in the sample specify the same CDR3. CDR3 in amino acids: CASSVGGRTEAFF. Written as DNA, the CDR3 is TGTGCCAGCAGCGTAGGGGGTAGAACTGAAGCTTTCTTT. J is TRBJ1-1 and V is TRBV9; D is unclear. Looked up from germline, CDR1 is SGDLS and CDR2 is YYNGEE. V lost 0 bases and J 5 bases, leaving 8 bases between the germline ends. CDR3 length equals 13 residues.

CDR3 sequence (DNA): TGTGCCAGTAGCCGTAGGGCGAATAGAAGTTGGGAAAAACTGTTTTTT. Protein sequence: CASSRRANRSWEKLFF. This sequence joins TRBV19 and TRBJ1-4; D remains ambiguous. CDR1 LNHDA and CDR2 SQIVND come from the germline V gene (reference sequence). This CDR3 is 16 amino acids long. V lost 6 bases and J lost 8, with 22 bases in between.

V is TRBV11-1 and J is TRBJ2-7; D possibly corresponds to TRBD1 (5 bases). V gave up 2 bases and J gave up 3 bases, with 8 bases separating them. From germline, CDR1 is SGHAT and CDR2 FQDESV (reference sequence). The CDR3 loop spans 13 amino acids. The CDR3 region has the DNA TGTGCCAGCAGCTTAAGTCAGGGCTACGAGCAGTACTTC. Its protein product is CASSLSQGYEQYF.

V usage is TRBV29-1 and J usage is TRBJ2-1, with 8 bases lining up with TRBD2. The germline V gene has CDR1 SQVTM and CDR2 ANQGSEA. The CDR3 runs 14 residues. The ends lost 4 bases at V and 8 bases at J; junction bases unmatched: 10. The CDR3 bases are TGCAGCGTTGCGCCGGGACTAGAGTCCCATGAGCAGTTCTTC. Translation: CSVAPGLESHEQFF.

V and J are TRBV5-4 and TRBJ1-1; TRBD1 matches 11 bases. V lost 7 bases to trimming and J lost 4 bases; unmatched junction nucleotides: 3. Per germline, CDR1 SGHNT and CDR2 YYREEE (reference sequence). The CDR3 spans 13 residues. The CDR3 DNA is TGTGCCAGCGGACAGGGGGCGGGCACTGAAGCTTTCTTT. Protein sequence: CASGQGAGTEAFF. The full variable domain, rest sourced from reference TRBV5-4 and TRBJ1-1, is ETGVTQSPTHLIKTRGQQVTLRCSSQSGHNTVSWYQQALGQGPQFIFQYYREEENGRGNFPPRFSGLQFPNYSSELNVNALELDDSALYLCASGQGAGTEAFFGQGTRLTVV.

The chain has TRBV5-6 and TRBJ2-2; either TRBD1 or TRBD2 may supply D (5 bases each). CDR3 size: 17 residues. The V end lost 1 base, the J end lost 3 bases, and 16 bases lay between the germline ends. Germline V gene lookup returns CDR1 SGHDT and CDR2 YYEEEE. The CDR3 region has the DNA TGTGCCAGCAGCTTGCTCTTGGGACCACAGGACACCGGGGAGCTGTTTTTT. Residues: CASSLLLGPQDTGELFF. Using reference TRBV5-6 and TRBJ2-2 for the parts outside the CDR3, the full variable domain is DAGVTQSPTHLIKTRGQQVTLRCSPKSGHDTVSWYQQALGQGPQFIFQYYEEEERQRGNFPDRFSGHQFPNYSSELNVNALLLGDSALYLCASSLLLGPQDTGELFFGEGSRLTVL.

Notes on this clone: Other DNA sequences in this specimen translate into the identical CDR3. The rearrangement links TRBV11-2 to TRBJ1-1; unclear D gene. Trimming left V 3 bases short and J 1 base short, with 6 bases between. Germline assignment: CDR1 SGHAT and CDR2 FQNNGV. This CDR3 has 13 residues. CDR3 DNA: TGTGCCAGCAGCTTTGAAGGGAACACTGAAGCTTTCTTT. This gives the protein CASSFEGNTEAFF.

A remark on this clone: The germline gene is not matched at one end of the junction; a read error may be the cause. The rearrangement uses TRBV28 and TRBJ1-1, with TRBD1 matching 12 bases. Germline CDR1 MDHEN, CDR2 SYDVKM. The length of the CDR3 is 16 residues. The chain's CDR3 is CASSWGDRGLNTEVFF. The CDR3 DNA reads as TGTGCCAGCAGTTGGGGGGACAGGGGGCTGAACACTGAAGTTTTCTTT.

This clone was detected only once. This rearrangement joins TRBV11-2 to TRBJ2-2; 8 bases fit TRBD2. Trimming at V came to 5 bases and at J to 2 bases, leaving 7 bases not matched to a gene. This CDR3 spans 16 amino acids. Germline V gives CDR1 SGHAT, CDR2 FQNNGV. CDR3 in DNA: TGTGCCAGCAGCATTCAACTAGCGGCAAACACCGGGGAGCTGTTTTTT. This sequence encodes CASSIQLAANTGELFF.

The rearrangement joins TRBV5-1 to TRBJ1-1; D is unresolved. Per the germline V gene, CDR1 is SGHRS and CDR2 is YFSETQ. The CDR3 length is 15 residues. Trimming left V 4 bases short and J 3 bases short, with 16 bases between. CDR3 loop: CASSPGWRVDTEAFF. DNA for the CDR3: TGCGCCAGCAGCCCGGGGTGGAGGGTGGACACTGAAGCTTTCTTT.

The J gene is TRBJ2-7, the V gene TRBV28; 9 nucleotides match TRBD1. CDR3 length: 16 residues. V lost 3 bases, J lost 5 bases, and 11 bases stayed unmatched. Per germline, CDR1 MDHEN and CDR2 SYDVKM. CDR3 in amino acids: CASSLLRDREVNEQYF. CDR3 bases: TGTGCCAGCAGTTTGCTCCGGGACAGGGAGGTCAACGAGCAGTACTTC.

The chain recombines TRBV15 with TRBJ1-2, with TRBD1 identical over 12 bases. Trimming removed 3 bases from V and 1 base from J; junction bases left unmatched: 9. CDR3 size: 18 residues. The germline V gene encodes CDR1 LNHNV and CDR2 YYDKDF (reference sequence). CDR3 region: CATSSGPGTGGINYGYTF. In DNA, the CDR3 is TGTGCCACCAGCAGCGGGCCGGGGACAGGGGGCATTAACTATGGCTACACCTTC.

The CDR3 spells CAISERKGDTYEQYF. As DNA, the CDR3 is TGTGCCATCAGTGAGAGGAAAGGAGATACCTACGAGCAGTACTTC. This chain connects TRBV10-3 to TRBJ2-7, with D unclear. CDR1 ENHRY and CDR2 SYGVKD come from the germline V gene. The V gene lost 2 bases and the J gene lost 2 bases, with 13 bases spanning the gap. This CDR3 has 15 amino acids.

Comment on this clone: At the DNA level, this CDR3 is encoded by other sequences in the same sample as well. The chain joins TRBV10-3 to TRBJ2-1, with D unclear. CDR1 is ENHRY, CDR2 SYGVKD, per germline. The CDR3 is 15 amino acids. With 0 bases removed from V and 4 bases from J, the gap between germline ends came to 10 bases. Written as DNA, the CDR3 is TGTGCCATCAGTGAGTCGCGAGGCGATTACAATGAGCAGTTCTTC. As protein: CAISESRGDYNEQFF.

Here the CDR3 DNA reads TGTGCCAGCAGCGAGACAAGATACAATGAGCAGTTCTTC. This encodes CASSETRYNEQFF. The chain is built from TRBV5-4 and TRBJ2-1; D not resolved. The ends were cut back, 4 bases at V and 4 bases at J, with 9 bases in the middle. The length of the CDR3 is 13 residues. CDR1 and CDR2 from the germline V gene are SGHNT and YYREEE (reference sequence). Supplemented by reference TRBV5-4 and TRBJ2-1, the full variable domain reads ETGVTQSPTHLIKTRGQQVTLRCSSQSGHNTVSWYQQALGQGPQFIFQYYREEENGRGNFPPRFSGLQFPNYSSELNVNALELDDSALYLCASSETRYNEQFFGPGTRLTVL.